Listed here are 18 T cell receptor beta chains from one sample, sequenced in a study of blood T cell repertoires in COVID-19. The data were produced by immunoSEQ multiplex PCR, yet TCRdb's version contains in-frame clones alone and is incomplete. The sample yields 150,000 to 200,000 clones, about 83% seen once. The specimen was peripheral blood. The receptors were sampled from a person aged 65 to 79 with COVID-19, enrolled during active disease.

This chain uses TRBV28 with TRBJ2-7, with D perhaps matching TRBD1 (5 bases). Germline V gene lookup returns CDR1 MDHEN and CDR2 SYDVKM. V was clipped by 6 bases and J by 5 bases, with 17 bases between them. The CDR3 consists of 14 residues. CDR3 DNA sequence: TGTGCCAGCAGCTGGGGCGGCTACAGCGACGAGCAGTACTTC. The encoded protein is CASSWGGYSDEQYF. The full variable domain, in which reference TRBV28 and TRBJ2-7 provide the parts outside the CDR3, is DVKVTQSSRYLVKRTGEKVFLECVQDMDHENMFWYRQDPGLGLRLIYFSYDVKMKEKGDIPEGYSVSREKKERFSLILESASTNQTSMYLCASSWGGYSDEQYFGPGTRLTVT.

The chain has TRBV19 and TRBJ1-5; no clear D. CDR3 size: 14 residues. Looked up from germline, CDR1 is LNHDA and CDR2 is SQIVND (reference sequence). The V end was cut by 9 bases, the J end by 2 bases, with 14 bases between. CDR3 in amino acids: CASLGRTRNQPQHF. The CDR3 DNA reads TGTGCCAGCCTCGGGCGGACTCGCAATCAGCCCCAGCATTTT.

CDR3 sequence reads: CASSPRVEGPWISGNTIYF. CDR3 DNA: TGTGCCAGCAGCCCCCGGGTGGAGGGGCCGTGGATCTCTGGAAACACCATATATTTT. The chain recombines TRBV7-4 with TRBJ1-3, with D possibly matching TRBD1 (5 bases). There are 19 residues in the CDR3. Per the germline V gene, CDR1 is SGHVT and CDR2 is SQSDAQ. The V gene lost 5 bases and the J gene lost 0 bases, with 23 bases spanning the gap.

V is TRBV5-1 and J is TRBJ1-1; TRBD1 agrees at 7 bases. CDR3 length equals 16 residues. Germline CDR1 reads SGHRS; CDR2 reads YFSETQ. V lost 2 bases to trimming and J lost 4 bases; unmatched junction nucleotides: 11. CDR3 sequence (DNA): TGCGCCAGCAGCTTTACGGGACAGACCGTTGGCACTGAAGCTTTCTTT. Residues: CASSFTGQTVGTEAFF.

The chain combines TRBV3-1 (or the pseudogene TRBV3-2) with TRBJ1-4; no firm D call. The CDR3 extends over 15 amino acids. Deletions cut 3 bases from V and 4 bases from J, with 12 bases between. CDR1 LGHDT and CDR2 YNNKEL come from the germline V gene (reference sequence). The CDR3 region is CASSHAGASNEKLFF. As DNA, the CDR3 is TGTGCCAGCAGCCATGCGGGCGCGAGTAATGAAAAACTGTTTTTT.

The chain carries TRBV10-1 and TRBJ1-1, with unresolved D. CDR3 length equals 15 residues. V was shortened by 5 bases and J by 6 bases, with 19 bases between the two germline ends. CDR1 and CDR2 from the germline V gene are WNHNN and SYGVQD (reference sequence). The CDR3 reads CASSSRQAVGAEAFF. CDR3 DNA sequence: TGCGCCAGCAGTTCACGCCAGGCTGTCGGCGCTGAAGCTTTCTTT.

The chain is built from TRBV3-1 (or the pseudogene TRBV3-2) and TRBJ2-5; D is unclear. Germline V gene lookup returns CDR1 LGHDT and CDR2 YNNKEL (reference sequence). The CDR3 extends over 14 amino acids. Between the trimmed V and J ends, which lost 3 bases and 3 bases, there was a span of 11 bases. Here the CDR3 reads CASSHVTFEETQYF. The CDR3 DNA follows: TGTGCCAGCAGCCACGTCACTTTCGAAGAGACCCAGTACTTC.

J is TRBJ1-5 and V is TRBV18; D possibly corresponds to TRBD1 (6 bases). V dropped 2 bases and J dropped 4 bases, with 6 bases sitting between them. Germline V gene sequence: CDR1 KGHSH, CDR2 LQKENI. The CDR3 runs 13 residues. CDR3 DNA: TGTGCCAGCTCACCAGACAGGAATCAGCCCCAGCATTTT. Amino acid sequence: CASSPDRNQPQHF.

The rearrangement joins TRBV5-5 to TRBJ1-4; possible D gene TRBD1, 6 bases. Between the trimmed V and J ends, which lost 0 bases and 8 bases, there was a span of 11 bases. From germline, CDR1 is SGHKS and CDR2 YYEKEE (reference sequence). CDR3 size: 14 residues. The CDR3 sequence: CASSLVGAGEKLFF. In DNA form, the CDR3 reads TGTGCCAGCAGCTTGGTGGGGGCTGGCGAAAAACTGTTTTTT.

CDR3 DNA: TGTGCCAGCAGATTCGAGGGCCGAGGTACGCAGTATTTT. Its translation is CASRFEGRGTQYF. The V call is TRBV28, the J call TRBJ2-3, with D possibly TRBD2 on 5 matching bases. Per the germline V gene, CDR1 is MDHEN and CDR2 is SYDVKM. The CDR3 contains 13 residues. Trimming cost V 6 bases and J 8 bases, with 15 bases left between them.

This rearrangement joins TRBV6-5 to TRBJ1-1; D might be TRBD1 (6 bases). The CDR3 is 14 amino acids. The germline V gene encodes CDR1 MNHEY and CDR2 SVGAGI. Trimming took off 0 bases at V and 4 bases at J, with 9 bases between the two ends. The CDR3 is CASSYSLGGTEAFF. In nucleotides, the CDR3 is TGTGCCAGCAGTTACTCCCTAGGGGGCACTGAAGCTTTCTTT.

This rearrangement joins TRBV7-3 to TRBJ2-2, with 10 bases fitting TRBD1. The germline gives CDR1 SGHTA, CDR2 FQGTGA. This CDR3 spans 15 amino acids. The J segment lost 7 bases and the V segment lost 2 bases, leaving 4 bases of the junction unmatched. The CDR3 sequence: CASSLDRGRIGELFF. The CDR3 DNA follows: TGTGCCAGCAGCTTAGACAGGGGGCGGATCGGGGAGCTGTTTTTT.

This chain joins TRBV10-3 and TRBJ1-1, with 9 positions matching TRBD1. Germline V gives CDR1 ENHRY, CDR2 SYGVKD. The ends lost 7 bases at V and 3 bases at J; junction bases unmatched: 3. The CDR3 loop spans 13 amino acids. The CDR3 region is CAIMGQGYTEAFF. In DNA form, the CDR3 reads TGTGCCATCATGGGACAGGGTTACACTGAAGCTTTCTTT.

V gene TRBV30 combines with J gene TRBJ2-3; possibly TRBD1 for D (5 bases). The ends were cut back, 4 bases at V and 0 bases at J, with 17 bases in the middle. The CDR3 runs to 16 residues. CDR1 GTSNPN and CDR2 SVGIG come from the germline V gene (reference sequence). The CDR3 region is CAWTTSRVRSTDTQYF. CDR3 coding DNA: TGTGCCTGGACTACATCCAGGGTCCGGAGCACAGATACGCAGTATTTT. Filled out from reference TRBV30 and TRBJ2-3, the complete variable domain reads SQTIHQWPATLVQPVGSPLSLECTVEGTSNPNLYWYRQAAGRGLQLLFYSVGIGQISSEVPQNLSASRPQDRQFILSSKKLLLSDSGFYLCAWTTSRVRSTDTQYFGPGTRLTVL.

V usage is TRBV28 and J usage is TRBJ1-2, with D possibly being TRBD1 (5 bases). Trimming cost V 2 bases and J 1 base, with 11 bases left between them. CDR3 length equals 15 residues. In germline, CDR1 is MDHEN, CDR2 SYDVKM. The CDR3 DNA follows: TGTGCCAGCAGTTTAGAACAGGCGTATAACTATGGCTACACCTTC. This encodes CASSLEQAYNYGYTF.

The chain recombines TRBV5-8 with TRBJ1-5; tentatively, D is TRBD1 (6 bases). The V and J ends lost 2 bases and 2 bases respectively, with 8 bases between them. The V gene's germline CDR1 is SGHTS and CDR2 YDEGEE. The CDR3 runs 14 residues. DNA for the CDR3: TGTGCCAGCAGCTTCAGGGGTGGCAATCAGCCCCAGCATTTT. This gives the protein CASSFRGGNQPQHF.

V and J are TRBV11-2 and TRBJ1-6; 8 nucleotides match TRBD1. After removal of 2 bases from V and 6 bases from J, the junction contained 12 bases not matched to a gene. The germline CDR1 and CDR2 sequences are SGHAT and FQNNGV. The CDR3 sequence is 18 residues long. The CDR3 DNA is TGTGCCAGCAGCTTAAACCTCGCAGGGGGCGCGTCTAATTCACCCCTCCACTTT. Residues: CASSLNLAGGASNSPLHF.

This chain joins TRBV20-1 and TRBJ2-1; D call uncertain. CDR1 and CDR2 from the germline V gene are DFQATT and SNEGSKA (reference sequence). V dropped 4 bases and J dropped 5 bases, with 6 bases sitting between them. CDR3 length: 11 amino acids. For the CDR3, the DNA is TGCAGTGCTATGCCAGACAATGAGCAGTTCTTC. This sequence encodes CSAMPDNEQFF.